One T cell receptor beta chain is described in this entry. Its antigen is currently unknown. The CDR3 runs to 14 residues. The V and J ends lost 6 bases and 5 bases, in that order; junction bases with no gene match: 4. A second PCR of about 7 to 12 cycles used a sample-barcoded 5' primer and a J-beta primer mix. A minimum of 3 million CDR3-containing paired-end reads was obtained for each sample. TCRdb passed the 5' RACE reads through MiXCR, listing each CDR3 protein once. The sample includes 730,000 or so distinct CDR3 sequences, roughly 47% of them seen just once. The sample comes from a study of blood T cells in healthy people across ages. Overall study findings and caveats: Age brought a roughly linear fall in TCR beta diversity measured per million T cells.

The draw of peripheral blood yielded around 9.6 milliliters from each donor. Per sample, no less than 5 micrograms of total RNA were extracted. The genes are TRBV12-3 or TRBV12-4 and TRBJ1-5; 10 bases match TRBD1. The sequenced sample was blood. This clonotype was obtained from an older woman in good health. CDR3 in amino acids: CASSGTGEDQPQHF. Here the CDR3 DNA reads TGTGCCAGCAGCGGGACAGGGGAAGATCAGCCCCAGCATTTT.